This T cell receptor beta chain originates from a study of radiotherapy plus CTLA-4 blockade in lung cancer. Germline-derived CDR1 and CDR2 are SGHRS and YFSETQ. The CDR3 contains 14 residues. The J segment lost 7 bases and the V segment lost 3 bases, leaving 5 bases of the junction unmatched. Profiling relied on immunoSEQ multiplex PCR, and the TCRdb table lists in-frame clones only, not all of them. The sample yields 35,000 to 55,000 clones, approximately 71% seen once. The sequence came from a human donor with non-small cell lung cancer whose response to radiotherapy plus ipilimumab could not be evaluated. J is TRBJ1-2 and V is TRBV5-1; 11 bases are shared with TRBD1. Sequencing used peripheral blood, obtained from a patient treated with radiotherapy plus ipilimumab. CDR3 in DNA: TGCGCCAGCAGCTGGGGACAGGGGGATATTGGCTACACCTTC. It encodes CASSWGQGDIGYTF.